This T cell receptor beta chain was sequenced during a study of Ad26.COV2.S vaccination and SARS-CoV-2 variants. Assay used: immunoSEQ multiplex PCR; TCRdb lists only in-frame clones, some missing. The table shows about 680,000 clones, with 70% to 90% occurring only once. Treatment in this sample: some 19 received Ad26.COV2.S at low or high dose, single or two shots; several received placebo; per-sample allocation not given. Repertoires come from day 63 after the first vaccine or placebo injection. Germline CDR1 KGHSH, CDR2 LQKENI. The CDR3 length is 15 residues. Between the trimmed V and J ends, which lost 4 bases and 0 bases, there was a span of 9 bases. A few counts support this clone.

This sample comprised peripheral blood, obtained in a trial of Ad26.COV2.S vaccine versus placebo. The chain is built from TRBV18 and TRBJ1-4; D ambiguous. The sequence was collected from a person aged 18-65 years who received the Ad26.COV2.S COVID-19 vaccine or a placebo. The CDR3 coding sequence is TGTGCCAGCTCACGCTCAGAGGCAACTAATGAAAAACTGTTTTTT. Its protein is CASSRSEATNEKLFF.